One sample yielded the 23 T cell receptor beta chains listed below, sequenced in a study of blood T cell repertoires in COVID-19. Produced via immunoSEQ multiplex PCR; TCRdb's table is partial and in-frame only. The data hold roughly 290,000 clones, with about 80% observed a single time. The sample was peripheral blood. The receptor set was obtained from a person aged 70 to 85 with COVID-19, enrolled during active disease.

This chain links TRBV25-1 with TRBJ1-6; 9 bases match TRBD1. Trimming took 5 bases from V and 5 from J; bases not matched to a gene: 4. Germline assignment: CDR1 MGHDK and CDR2 SYGVNS. The CDR3 consists of 15 residues. The CDR3 bases are TGTGCCAGCAGTAGGGGACAGGGAAATAATTCACCCCTCCACTTT. Translation: CASSRGQGNNSPLHF.

This chain joins TRBV5-4 and TRBJ2-7; maybe TRBD1 (6 bases). CDR3 size: 15 residues. V was pared by 4 bases and J by 3 bases, with 17 bases between. The germline gives CDR1 SGHNT, CDR2 YYREEE (reference sequence). The CDR3 DNA is TGTGCCAGCAGCCAAGTGACAGGATGGGGCTACGAGCAGTACTTC. The encoded protein is CASSQVTGWGYEQYF.

The V call is TRBV2, the J call TRBJ1-1; tentative D call: TRBD1 (5 bases). Germline V gene lookup returns CDR1 SNHLY and CDR2 FYNNEI. CDR3 length: 15 amino acids. V was shortened by 7 bases and J by 7 bases, with 22 bases between the two germline ends. CDR3 DNA sequence: TGTGCCAGCAAGCCAATCCCCGGGGGAGCGATTGAAGCTTTCTTT. Amino acid sequence: CASKPIPGGAIEAFF.

Here the CDR3 reads CASSTNLLAGGGNEQFF. CDR3 coding DNA: TGTGCCAGCAGCACCAACCTACTAGCGGGAGGCGGAAATGAGCAGTTCTTC. The rearrangement uses TRBV7-9 and TRBJ2-1; TRBD2 matches at 12 bases. The V gene end was trimmed by 5 bases and the J gene end by 7 bases; junction bases not matched to a gene: 12. In germline, CDR1 is SEHNR, CDR2 FQNEAQ (reference sequence). This CDR3 region has 17 residues.

The chain employs TRBV28 and TRBJ2-3, with D perhaps TRBD2 (7 bases). The V end was cut by 6 bases, the J end by 6 bases, with 19 bases between. The CDR3 is 15 amino acids. Germline V lookup: CDR1 MDHEN, CDR2 SYDVKM. CDR3 bases: TGTGCCAGCAGAACTCAGGGAGGGGGGGAGGATACGCAGTATTTT. Amino acid sequence: CASRTQGGGEDTQYF.

The genes are TRBV6-5 and TRBJ2-7; 10 bases are a match to TRBD1. CDR1 is MNHEY, CDR2 SVGAGI, per germline. There are 15 residues in the CDR3. V was pared by 6 bases and J by 0 bases, with 5 bases of the junction left unmatched. The DNA for the CDR3 is TGTGCCAGCAGGCCCCGGGACAGGGGCTCCTACGAGCAGTACTTC. Translated, it gives CASRPRDRGSYEQYF.

The V call is TRBV5-1, the J call TRBJ1-2; 10 nucleotides agree with TRBD1. The germline V gene has CDR1 SGHRS and CDR2 YFSETQ. Unmatched junction bases numbered 19, after V lost 9 bases and J lost 8 bases. The CDR3 runs to 16 residues. CDR3 nucleotides: TGCGCCACATCCCCCGGGACAGGGGCTATAAAGGGGGGCTACACCTTC. It translates to CATSPGTGAIKGGYTF.

This rearrangement joins TRBV6-1 to TRBJ2-3; 9 bases align to TRBD1. This CDR3 spans 15 amino acids. Per germline, CDR1 MNHNS and CDR2 SASEGT. J lost 3 bases, V lost 3 bases, and 4 bases had no gene match. This CDR3 is CASSDGTGLTDTQYF. CDR3 in DNA: TGTGCCAGCAGTGATGGGACAGGGCTAACAGATACGCAGTATTTT.

The chain employs TRBV7-9 and TRBJ1-2, with TRBD1 matching over 7 bases. The V gene's germline CDR1 is SEHNR and CDR2 FQNEAQ (reference sequence). Trimming at V came to 5 bases and at J to 0 bases, leaving 6 bases not matched to a gene. The CDR3 is 15 residues long. The CDR3 reads CASSPWTGTNYGYTF. CDR3 bases: TGTGCCAGCAGCCCCTGGACAGGAACTAACTATGGCTACACCTTC.

The chain recombines TRBV5-1 with TRBJ1-4, with TRBD1 as a possible D gene (6 bases). In germline, CDR1 is SGHRS, CDR2 YFSETQ. Trimming shortened V by 5 bases and J by 6 bases, and 14 bases separated the two germline ends. This CDR3 has 14 amino acids. This chain's CDR3 is CASRLGQFDEKLFF. The CDR3 DNA is TGCGCCAGCAGACTCGGACAGTTTGATGAAAAACTGTTTTTT. The full variable domain, in which reference TRBV5-1 and TRBJ1-4 provide the parts outside the CDR3, is KAGVTQTPRYLIKTRGQQVTLSCSPISGHRSVSWYQQTPGQGLQFLFEYFSETQRNKGNFPGRFSGRQFSNSRSEMNVSTLELGDSALYLCASRLGQFDEKLFFGSGTQLSVL.

The chain uses TRBV9 and TRBJ2-2, with a weak D call TRBD2 (5 bases). The V gene lost 4 bases and the J gene lost 5 bases, with 27 bases spanning the gap. The CDR3 is 19 residues long. Germline loops: CDR1 SGDLS, CDR2 YYNGEE. The CDR3 is CASSPPESDVLPGTGELFF. The CDR3 bases are TGTGCCAGCAGCCCCCCGGAGTCGGATGTCCTACCGGGGACCGGGGAGCTGTTTTTT.

V and J are TRBV21-1 and TRBJ2-3; the table calls TRBD2, which could not be checked here. TRBV21-1 is labeled a pseudogene. This CDR3 is 16 amino acids long. CDR3 sequence: CASHLTSGGSTDTQYF. CDR3 bases: TGTGCCAGCCACCTCACTAGCGGGGGTAGCACAGATACGCAGTATTTT.

The CDR3 loop is CAWSPGVKETQYF. CDR3 bases: TGTGCCTGGAGTCCAGGGGTAAAAGAGACCCAGTACTTC. This chain uses TRBV30 with TRBJ2-5; a possible D gene is TRBD1 (6 bases). Germline CDR1 is GTSNPN and CDR2 is SVGIG (reference sequence). V was shortened by 2 bases and J by 3 bases, with 10 bases between the two germline ends. The CDR3 loop spans 13 amino acids. The entire variable domain, with the rest obtained from reference TRBV30 and TRBJ2-5, is as follows: SQTIHQWPATLVQPVGSPLSLECTVEGTSNPNLYWYRQAAGRGLQLLFYSVGIGQISSEVPQNLSASRPQDRQFILSSKKLLLSDSGFYLCAWSPGVKETQYFGPGTRLLVL.

The CDR3 loop reads CASSPQEGALYEQYF. The CDR3 coding sequence is TGTGCCAGTAGCCCTCAAGAGGGGGCCCTGTACGAGCAGTACTTC. The chain combines TRBV19 with TRBJ2-7, with 7 bases lining up with TRBD1. Germline-derived CDR1 and CDR2 are LNHDA and SQIVND (reference sequence). This CDR3 is built from 15 residues. With V trimmed by 6 bases and J by 4 bases, 12 bases remained unmatched.

The genes are TRBV28 and TRBJ2-7, with TRBD2 identical over 11 bases. After removal of 5 bases from V and 5 bases from J, the junction contained 8 bases not matched to a gene. This CDR3 is 15 amino acids long. Germline CDR1 reads MDHEN; CDR2 reads SYDVKM. DNA of the CDR3: TGTGCCAGCAGTCAACTAGCGGGAGACATCAACGAGCAGTACTTC. It translates to CASSQLAGDINEQYF.

V gene TRBV6-6 combines with J gene TRBJ2-1, with D possibly being TRBD2 (6 bases). V was cut by 7 bases and J by 5 bases, with 15 bases left in between. Germline-derived CDR1 and CDR2 are MNHNY and SVGAGI (reference sequence). CDR3 length: 14 amino acids. The CDR3 is CASTTGLRNNEQFF. For the CDR3, the DNA is TGTGCCAGCACAACGGGACTCCGAAACAATGAGCAGTTCTTC.

The rearrangement links TRBV5-4 to TRBJ2-5; 8 bases align to TRBD1. V trimming: 5 bases; J trimming: 1 base; junction bases outside the gene matches: 4. The CDR3 runs 14 residues. Germline-derived CDR1 and CDR2 are SGHNT and YYREEE (reference sequence). The CDR3 DNA sequence: TGTGCCAGCAGGCAGGACAGGGTCCAAGAGACCCAGTACTTC. Its protein is CASRQDRVQETQYF.

The DNA of the CDR3 is TGTGCCAGCGGAAGAGAAAGAACGGGTCAGCCCCAGCATTTT. This gives the protein CASGRERTGQPQHF. This chain uses TRBV6-5 with TRBJ1-5; D unclear. With 8 bases removed from V and 6 bases from J, the gap between germline ends came to 17 bases. The CDR3 consists of 14 residues. Germline V gene lookup returns CDR1 MNHEY and CDR2 SVGAGI.

This clone appeared once. This rearrangement joins TRBV7-9 to TRBJ2-2; 8 bases align to TRBD1. The CDR3 runs 16 residues. The trim removed 4 bases at V and 6 bases at J, leaving 10 bases unmatched. Germline CDR1 SEHNR, CDR2 FQNEAQ (reference sequence). The CDR3 nucleotides are TGTGCCAGCAGCTCCCGACCCAGGGGGCGTGCCGGGGAGCTGTTTTTT. It is translated as CASSSRPRGRAGELFF.

The V call is TRBV29-1, the J call TRBJ1-2, with 9 bases that match TRBD1. The CDR3 is 16 residues long. Trimming took 3 bases from V and 3 from J; bases not matched to a gene: 11. Germline V gene sequence: CDR1 SQVTM, CDR2 ANQGSEA. The CDR3 DNA reads as TGCAGCGTTGATTCCCCGGGACAGGGTATGGACTATGGCTACACCTTC. Translating it yields CSVDSPGQGMDYGYTF.

In nucleotides, the CDR3 is TGTGCCAGCAGCTTGACAGGGGCGAAAGAGACCCAGTACTTC. Amino acids: CASSLTGAKETQYF. This chain links TRBV5-6 with TRBJ2-5, with 7 bases aligning to TRBD1. V shed 1 base, J shed 3 bases, and the junction held 3 bases outside the gene matches. The CDR3 runs 14 residues. Germline CDR1 and CDR2: SGHDT and YYEEEE.

This clone was counted between two and nine times. The chain carries TRBV9 and TRBJ2-1, with 12 bases fitting TRBD1. CDR1 SGDLS and CDR2 YYNGEE come from the germline V gene. V trimming: 4 bases; J trimming: 5 bases; junction bases outside the gene matches: 7. The CDR3 extends over 16 amino acids. CDR3 nucleotides: TGTGCCAGCAGCACAAAGGGACAGGGGGCCCACAATGAGCAGTTCTTC. Its translation: CASSTKGQGAHNEQFF.

The DNA for the CDR3 is TGTGCCAGCAGCCCACCGGAGACAGGAAACACTGAAGCTTTCTTT. Encoded protein: CASSPPETGNTEAFF. The chain uses TRBV13 and TRBJ1-1, with D tentatively TRBD1 (6 bases). V shed 5 bases and J shed 2 bases, with 15 bases lying between them. Germline lookup yields CDR1 PRHDT and CDR2 FYEKMQ (reference sequence). The length of the CDR3 is 15 residues.